Each of the 28 T cell receptor beta chains below was sequenced from the same sample in a study of T cell repertoires in cytomegalovirus infection. TCRdb ran MiXCR on the reads and lists one entry per CDR3 protein. The repertoire has roughly 640,000 distinct CDR3 sequences, approximately 24% of them found once; the top ten carry approximately 8.2%. Material for sequencing was CD8+ T cells from PBMCs. The receptors come from a human donor in good health (CMV status not recorded). Some clones in this sample may be carry-over from other donors' samples.

This chain joins TRBV19 and TRBJ1-1; D is unresolved. Trimming removed 7 bases from V and 4 bases from J, with 19 bases in between. The germline CDR1 and CDR2 sequences are LNHDA and SQIVND (reference sequence). This CDR3 has 15 residues. The CDR3 DNA sequence: TGTGCCAGTACTTTCGGAGGGAGTTCAGCCACTGAAGCTTTCTTT. Translating it yields CASTFGGSSATEAFF.

The chain is built from TRBV29-1 and TRBJ1-4; D remains unclear. Per the germline V gene, CDR1 is SQVTM and CDR2 is ANQGSEA. Deletions cut 4 bases from V and 0 bases from J, with 9 bases between. This CDR3 has 14 residues. The CDR3 nucleotides are TGCAGCGTTGGGAGGGAGGCAACTAATGAAAAACTGTTTTTT. This sequence encodes CSVGREATNEKLFF.

Remarks on this clonotype: Mismatch with germline at one junction end may stem from a read error. The chain couples TRBV28 to TRBJ2-2, with D possibly matching TRBD1 (5 bases). This CDR3 has 14 residues. Germline values: CDR1 MDHEN, CDR2 SYDVKM. This chain's CDR3 is CASRTDANIGELFF. CDR3 in DNA: TGTGCCAGCAGGACAGACGCGAACATCGGGGAGCTGTTTTTT.

The chain recombines TRBV4-2 with TRBJ1-5; possible D gene TRBD1, 5 bases. Germline V gives CDR1 LGHNA, CDR2 YNFKEQ. CDR3 length equals 17 residues. Trimming left V 4 bases short and J 0 bases short, with 16 bases between. As DNA, the CDR3 is TGTGCCAGCAGCCTCGGGACCGGAAGTTATAGCAATCAGCCCCAGCATTTT. Translation gives CASSLGTGSYSNQPQHF.

Worth noting for this clonotype: A junction end diverges from the germline sequence, so it may reflect a read error. The V gene is TRBV10-3, the J gene TRBJ2-1; perhaps TRBD1 as D (6 bases). This CDR3 contains 13 residues. The germline CDR1 and CDR2 sequences are ENHRY and SYGVKD. The CDR3, as DNA: TGTGCCATCGGGCAGGGGAGAAACAATGAGCAGATCTTC. Amino acids: CAIGQGRNNEQIF.

A word on this clonotype: A read error may produce the germline difference seen at one junction end. The chain is built from TRBV7-6 and TRBJ2-2; D assignment may be TRBD1 or TRBD2 (5 bases each). The germline gives CDR1 SGHVS, CDR2 FNYEAQ. The CDR3 loop spans 12 amino acids. CDR3 sequence: CASSLFTGALFF. In DNA, the CDR3 is TGTGCCAGCAGCTTGTTCACCGGGGCGCTGTTTTTT.

As regards this clonotype: A single base separates this from a much larger clone, so it may be a read error. The J gene is TRBJ2-2, the V gene TRBV7-9; D unresolved. The germline CDR1 and CDR2 sequences are SEHNR and FQNEAQ (reference sequence). This CDR3 is built from 11 residues. The CDR3 nucleotides are TGTGTCAGCAGCTTTGGGTTGGAGCTGTTTTTT. This codes for CVSSFGLELFF.

This clonotype occurred a few times. The gene calls are TRBV6-2 or TRBV6-3 and TRBJ2-7, with 7 bases that match TRBD1. The CDR3 has 12 residues. J gave up 5 bases and V 8 bases, and 6 bases lay outside the gene matches. Per the germline V gene, CDR1 is MNHEY and CDR2 is SVGEGT. In nucleotides, the CDR3 is TGTGCCAGCGGGTGGACAGGAAACGAGCAGTACGTC. The encoded protein is CASGWTGNEQYV.

This clonotype was detected only a few times. The V gene is TRBV23-1, the J gene TRBJ2-2, with D possibly matching TRBD1 (6 bases). TRBV23-1 is reported as an ORF; its role is uncertain. CDR3 length: 20 residues. V lost 0 bases and J 0 bases, leaving 20 bases between the germline ends. This CDR3 is CASSQSQGERGKANTGELFF. The CDR3 DNA reads TGCGCCAGCAGTCAATCACAGGGCGAACGAGGCAAAGCGAACACCGGGGAGCTGTTTTTT.

This clonotype has only a few counts. CDR3 bases: TGTGCCAGCAGCTTAGCGGACAGGGATGACTACAATGAGCAGTTCTTC. Translating it yields CASSLADRDDYNEQFF. The chain carries TRBV7-8 and TRBJ2-1, with 8 bases aligning to TRBD1. Germline V lookup: CDR1 SGHVS, CDR2 FQNEAQ. This CDR3 has 16 residues. The trim removed 0 bases at V and 3 bases at J, leaving 4 bases unmatched.

This clonotype was picked up a small number of times. The rearrangement links TRBV20-1 to TRBJ1-5; no firm D call. Germline CDR1 is DFQATT and CDR2 is SNEGSKA (reference sequence). V dropped 2 bases and J dropped 10 bases, with 42 bases sitting between them. The CDR3 length is 22 residues. In DNA, the CDR3 is TGCAGTGCTAGAATATCAGGCCCTGAGGTTCTAGCGCCAAGCGGCGCAATCAGCCCCCAGCATTTT. It encodes CSARISGPEVLAPSGAISPQHF.

This clonotype showed up many times. The chain links TRBV7-8 to TRBJ1-2; D is perhaps TRBD1 (5 bases). The CDR3 is 15 amino acids. The germline V and J ends were trimmed by 0 bases and 5 bases, with 13 bases remaining between them. Germline V gives CDR1 SGHVS, CDR2 FQNEAQ. The CDR3 DNA is TGTGCCAGCAGCTTAGCGCGTAGGTCAGGGTATGGCTACACCTTC. This encodes CASSLARRSGYGYTF.

The V gene is TRBV6-2 or TRBV6-3, the J gene TRBJ2-5; perhaps TRBD2 as D (6 bases). The CDR3 is made up of 15 amino acids. Trimming pared 5 bases from V and 3 bases from J, leaving 16 bases between. Germline CDR1 MNHEY, CDR2 SVGEGT. The DNA of the CDR3 is TGTGCCAGCAGTCCGTCGACTAGTGAGGAAGAGACCCAGTACTTC. Protein: CASSPSTSEEETQYF.

At least ten counts were recorded for this clonotype. The chain joins TRBV28 to TRBJ1-5; 12 bases fit TRBD1. V lost 5 bases, J lost 6 bases, and 5 bases stayed unmatched. The CDR3 length is 15 residues. From germline, CDR1 is MDHEN and CDR2 SYDVKM. The CDR3 is CASSRDRGQVQPQHF. The CDR3, as DNA: TGTGCCAGCAGTCGGGACAGGGGGCAAGTTCAGCCCCAGCATTTT. The full variable domain, completed using reference TRBV28 and TRBJ1-5, is DVKVTQSSRYLVKRTGEKVFLECVQDMDHENMFWYRQDPGLGLRLIYFSYDVKMKEKGDIPEGYSVSREKKERFSLILESASTNQTSMYLCASSRDRGQVQPQHFGDGTRLSIL.

This clonotype occurred many times. The V gene is TRBV7-2, the J gene TRBJ2-5; D perhaps matches TRBD1 (6 bases). Germline V gene sequence: CDR1 SGHTA, CDR2 FQGNSA. The V gene lost 3 bases and the J gene lost 4 bases, with 12 bases spanning the gap. This CDR3 is built from 14 residues. CDR3 region: CASSFPGDGETQYF. The CDR3 DNA sequence: TGTGCCAGCAGCTTCCCAGGGGATGGAGAGACCCAGTACTTC.

The CDR3 region has the DNA TGCGCCAGCAGCCAAGTACCAGGACAGGGGGCGCGTTCACCCCTCCACTTT. It specifies CASSQVPGQGARSPLHF. V and J are TRBV4-1 and TRBJ1-6, with TRBD1 matching 11 bases. CDR3 length equals 17 residues. CDR1 is MGHRA and CDR2 is YSYEKL in the germline V gene. V lost 1 base, J lost 9 bases, and 8 bases stayed unmatched.

A few counts support this clonotype. J is TRBJ1-6 and V is TRBV19; D is ambiguous. Between the trimmed V and J ends, which lost 3 bases and 6 bases, there was a span of 12 bases. The CDR3 contains 15 residues. Germline V gene lookup returns CDR1 LNHDA and CDR2 SQIVND (reference sequence). CDR3 in amino acids: CASSISLSGNSPLHF. CDR3 DNA sequence: TGTGCCAGTAGTATCTCCCTAAGCGGTAATTCACCCCTCCACTTT.

This clonotype was detected a few times. DNA of the CDR3: TGTGCCAGTAGTAGCCAGGGGGCCTACAATGAGCAGTTCTTC. Encoded protein: CASSSQGAYNEQFF. V is TRBV19 and J is TRBJ2-1; 7 bases are a match to TRBD1. CDR1 is LNHDA and CDR2 is SQIVND in the germline V gene (reference sequence). There are 14 residues in the CDR3. Losses at the gene ends were 4 bases for V and 2 bases for J; bases not matched to a gene: 2.

This clonotype appeared a few times. The gene calls are TRBV18 and TRBJ1-2, with D possibly matching TRBD1 (6 bases). The CDR3 runs to 13 residues. CDR1 and CDR2 (germline): KGHSH, LQKENI. V lost 3 bases, J lost 8 bases, and 13 bases lay in between. The CDR3 spells CASSPYRASGYTF. CDR3 DNA sequence: TGTGCCAGCTCACCTTACAGGGCCTCCGGCTACACCTTC.

This clonotype was seen a handful of times. The chain carries TRBV5-1 and TRBJ1-1, with D maybe TRBD1 (5 bases). The ends were cut back, 0 bases at V and 2 bases at J, with 14 bases in the middle. From germline, CDR1 is SGHRS and CDR2 YFSETQ. This CDR3 has 16 residues. The DNA for the CDR3 is TGCGCCAGCAGCTTGGCCACCCTCGGACAAAACACTGAAGCTTTCTTT. Translation gives CASSLATLGQNTEAFF.

The rearrangement uses TRBV28 and TRBJ2-1; 7 bases line up with TRBD1. The CDR3 sequence is 13 residues long. CDR1 is MDHEN, CDR2 SYDVKM, per germline. Unmatched junction bases numbered 4, after V lost 6 bases and J lost 5 bases. The CDR3 sequence is CASSHTGDNEQFF. The CDR3 DNA sequence: TGTGCCAGCAGCCATACAGGGGACAATGAGCAGTTCTTC.

V is TRBV29-1 and J is TRBJ2-1, with no clear D. Per the germline V gene, CDR1 is SQVTM and CDR2 is ANQGSEA. V lost 2 bases and J lost 5, with 13 bases in between. This CDR3 comprises 14 residues. The CDR3 DNA follows: TGCAGCGTTGAAAAGGCAAGCGTTCACAATGAGCAGTTCTTC. Translated, it gives CSVEKASVHNEQFF.

This clonotype was detected only a few times. This rearrangement joins TRBV20-1 to TRBJ2-2, with TRBD1 matching over 7 bases. CDR1 DFQATT and CDR2 SNEGSKA come from the germline V gene (reference sequence). CDR3 length equals 15 residues. J gave up 3 bases and V 3 bases, and 7 bases lay outside the gene matches. The CDR3 sequence is CSARGNRGDTGELFF. The CDR3 coding sequence is TGCAGTGCTAGGGGGAACAGGGGTGACACCGGGGAGCTGTTTTTT.

This clonotype occurred many times. The V gene is TRBV11-2, the J gene TRBJ2-3, with D possibly called TRBD1 or TRBD2 (5 bases each). V lost 1 base and J 2 bases, leaving 10 bases between the germline ends. The germline V gene has CDR1 SGHAT and CDR2 FQNNGV. The CDR3 has 15 amino acids. The CDR3: CASSLAGGNTDTQYF. CDR3 nucleotide sequence: TGTGCCAGCAGCTTAGCTGGGGGAAACACAGATACGCAGTATTTT.

In its sample, this clonotype was seen a few times. J is TRBJ2-1 and V is TRBV6-2 or TRBV6-3; TRBD2 might be the D (6 bases). Germline values: CDR1 MNHEY, CDR2 SVGEGT. V gave up 7 bases and J gave up 7 bases, with 11 bases separating them. The CDR3 sequence is 12 residues long. CDR3 DNA: TGTGCCAGCACCCGGGACTTGAATGAGCAGTTCTTC. Its translation is CASTRDLNEQFF.

The chain recombines TRBV27 with TRBJ2-3, with 8 bases aligning to TRBD2. The CDR3 covers 14 residues. In germline, CDR1 is MNHEY, CDR2 SMNVEV (reference sequence). V trimming: 4 bases; J trimming: 2 bases; junction bases outside the gene matches: 2. CDR3: CASSSTSATDTQYF. The CDR3 DNA follows: TGTGCCAGCAGTTCGACTAGCGCCACAGATACGCAGTATTTT.

This chain uses TRBV2 with TRBJ2-5, with a tentative D call TRBD2 (6 bases). V was shortened by 8 bases and J by 2 bases, with 15 bases between the two germline ends. CDR3 size: 14 residues. CDR1 and CDR2 from the germline V gene are SNHLY and FYNNEI. The CDR3 DNA reads as TGTGCCAGCGGGGTGGCGGGGAGTCAAGAGACCCAGTACTTC. It is translated as CASGVAGSQETQYF.

This clonotype came up many times. The V call is TRBV4-3, the J call TRBJ1-2; weak D call: TRBD1 (6 bases). Trimming took off 4 bases at V and 7 bases at J, with 13 bases between the two ends. The CDR3 covers 13 residues. CDR1 LGHNA and CDR2 YSLEER come from the germline V gene. CDR3 region: CASSPGEYAGYTF. The CDR3 DNA follows: TGCGCCAGCAGCCCAGGGGAGTATGCTGGCTACACCTTC.